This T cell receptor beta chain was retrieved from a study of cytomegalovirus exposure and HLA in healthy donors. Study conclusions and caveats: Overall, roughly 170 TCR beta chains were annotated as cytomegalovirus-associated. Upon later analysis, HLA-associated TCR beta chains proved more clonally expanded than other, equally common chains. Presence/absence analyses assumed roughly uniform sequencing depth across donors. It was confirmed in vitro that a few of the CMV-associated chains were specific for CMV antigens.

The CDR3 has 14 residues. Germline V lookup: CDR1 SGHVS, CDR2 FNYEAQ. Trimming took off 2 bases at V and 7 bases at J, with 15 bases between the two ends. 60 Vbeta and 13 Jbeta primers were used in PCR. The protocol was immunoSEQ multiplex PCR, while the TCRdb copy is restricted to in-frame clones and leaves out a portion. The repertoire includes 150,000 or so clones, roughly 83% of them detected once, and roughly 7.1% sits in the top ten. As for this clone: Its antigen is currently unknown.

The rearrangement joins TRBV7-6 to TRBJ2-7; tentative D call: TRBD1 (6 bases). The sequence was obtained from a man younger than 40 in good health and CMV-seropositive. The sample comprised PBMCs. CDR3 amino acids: CASSLYQGSKEQYF. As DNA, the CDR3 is TGTGCCAGCAGCTTATATCAGGGGTCTAAAGAGCAGTACTTC.